One sample yielded the 25 T cell receptor beta chains listed below, sequenced in a study of T cells in Graves' hyperthyroidism and ophthalmopathy. Researchers took RNA transcripts and amplified the TCR beta CDR3 regions from them. The primer set for the first-round RT-PCR of the TCR CDR3 was HTBI. MiXCR, applied by TCRdb to the multiplex PCR reads, yields one record per CDR3 protein. Here the sample spans about 290,000 distinct CDR3 sequences, 16% being singletons. Material: blood. The origin of the receptors is a man in his thirties or forties with Graves' hyperthyroidism.

The sample holds many counts of this clonotype. The genes are TRBV12-3 or TRBV12-4 and TRBJ1-6; D not certain. The CDR3 loop spans 17 amino acids. Trimming left V 1 base short and J 3 bases short, with 13 bases between. CDR3 DNA: TGTGCCAGCAGTTTAGGGAAGTACGACGGCTATAATTCACCCCTCCACTTT. Its translation: CASSLGKYDGYNSPLHF.

This clonotype was seen ten or more times. The chain recombines TRBV20-1 with TRBJ1-2, with 7 bases identical to TRBD1. The CDR3 consists of 18 residues. Germline CDR1 and CDR2: DFQATT and SNEGSKA (reference sequence). V trimming: 1 base; J trimming: 10 bases; junction bases outside the gene matches: 24. CDR3 loop: CSARARTGRGGLGLDYTF. The CDR3 nucleotides are TGCAGTGCTAGAGCCCGGACAGGTCGAGGGGGGCTGGGACTTGACTACACCTTC.

At least ten counts were recorded for this clonotype. V usage is TRBV11-3 and J usage is TRBJ2-3; D is perhaps TRBD1 or TRBD2 (5 bases each). Germline values: CDR1 SGHNT, CDR2 YENEEA. The CDR3 covers 15 residues. Trimming pared 3 bases from V and 5 bases from J, leaving 15 bases between. The CDR3 DNA reads TGTGCCAGCAGCTTGGGACCAAACGCGGGAGATACGCAGTATTTT. Residues: CASSLGPNAGDTQYF.

This clonotype was counted only a few times. The chain uses TRBV6-2 or TRBV6-3 and TRBJ1-5, with TRBD1 matching over 7 bases. Germline V gene data show CDR1 as MNHEY and CDR2 as SVGEGT. The CDR3 totals 16 residues. V was pared by 0 bases and J by 5 bases, with 7 bases of the junction left unmatched. CDR3 DNA sequence: TGTGCCAGCAGTTACTCGATGGCAGGGGGGTATCAGCCCCAGCATTTT. Protein sequence: CASSYSMAGGYQPQHF.

There are many counts of this clonotype. This chain links TRBV2 with TRBJ2-3, with 7 bases aligning to TRBD1. CDR3 length equals 14 residues. Germline trimming cut 10 bases from V and 2 bases from J; bases unmatched to any gene: 9. CDR1 is SNHLY and CDR2 is FYNNEI in the germline V gene. CDR3 amino acids: CATSRDRVTDTQYF. The CDR3 DNA reads TGTGCCACCTCTCGGGACAGAGTCACAGATACGCAGTATTTT.

The rearrangement joins TRBV6-1 to TRBJ2-1; D is undetermined. V lost 9 bases and J lost 10, with 22 bases in between. This CDR3 is 14 amino acids long. CDR1 is MNHNS, CDR2 SASEGT, per germline. Here the CDR3 reads CASTLGPELGEQFF. CDR3 nucleotide sequence: TGTGCCAGTACCCTAGGACCCGAGCTAGGGGAGCAGTTCTTC.

This clonotype was counted many times. CDR3 in DNA: TGTGCCAGCAGCTTCCAGGGACAGAACACTGAAGCTTTCTTT. As protein: CASSFQGQNTEAFF. The V call is TRBV11-3, the J call TRBJ1-1; TRBD1 might be the D (6 bases). Germline loops: CDR1 SGHNT, CDR2 YENEEA. The CDR3 consists of 14 residues. V shed 3 bases and J shed 1 base, with 9 bases lying between them.

In this sample, this clonotype turned up many times. The chain combines TRBV30 with TRBJ2-3, with D hard to call. V lost 1 base and J 6 bases, leaving 5 bases between the germline ends. Germline V gives CDR1 GTSNPN, CDR2 SVGIG (reference sequence). The CDR3 sequence is 11 residues long. CDR3 protein: CAWSASDTQYF. CDR3 nucleotides: TGTGCCTGGAGTGCATCTGATACGCAGTATTTT.

The rearrangement uses TRBV5-1 and TRBJ2-5; unclear D gene. Trimming removed 5 bases at V and 3 bases at J, with 8 bases between. The CDR3 spans 12 residues. From germline, CDR1 is SGHRS and CDR2 YFSETQ. In DNA, the CDR3 is TGCGCCAGCAGGGAGTCAGAAGAGACCCAGTACTTC. Its translation: CASRESEETQYF.

V usage is TRBV13 and J usage is TRBJ1-5; no firm D call. CDR3 size: 13 residues. The V and J ends lost 5 bases and 4 bases respectively, with 9 bases between them. The germline V gene encodes CDR1 PRHDT and CDR2 FYEKMQ (reference sequence). The CDR3 sequence: CASSQSRNQPQHF. DNA of the CDR3: TGTGCCAGCAGCCAATCTAGGAATCAGCCCCAGCATTTT. The variable domain in full, completed from reference TRBV13 and TRBJ1-5, reads AAGVIQSPRHLIKEKRETATLKCYPIPRHDTVYWYQQGPGQDPQFLISFYEKMQSDKGSIPDRFSAQQFSDYHSELNMSSLELGDSALYFCASSQSRNQPQHFGDGTRLSIL.

This clonotype was counted ten times or more. The CDR3 loop is CAISDGSSGNEQFF. The DNA of the CDR3 is TGTGCCATCAGTGATGGAAGCAGCGGGAATGAGCAGTTCTTC. This sequence joins TRBV10-3 and TRBJ2-1, with D perhaps matching TRBD2 (6 bases). Germline CDR1 ENHRY, CDR2 SYGVKD. V lost 3 bases to trimming and J lost 7 bases, with 13 bases between them. This CDR3 has 14 residues.

Ten or more counts support this clonotype. The chain is built from TRBV7-2 and TRBJ2-2; no reliable D call. Germline V gene sequence: CDR1 SGHTA, CDR2 FQGNSA. This CDR3 is 14 amino acids long. Trimming removed 5 bases at V and 4 bases at J, with 11 bases between. CDR3 DNA: TGTGCCAGCAGCGAAACAGTGATCACCGGGGAGCTGTTTTTT. Translated, it gives CASSETVITGELFF.

This clonotype was counted at least ten times. The chain employs TRBV27 and TRBJ1-5, with D uncertain. Germline V lookup: CDR1 MNHEY, CDR2 SMNVEV (reference sequence). The CDR3 extends over 15 amino acids. V gave up 3 bases and J gave up 1 base, with 10 bases separating them. This chain's CDR3 is CASSLYGSSNQPQHF. The CDR3 coding sequence is TGTGCCAGCAGTTTGTATGGCTCCAGCAATCAGCCCCAGCATTTT.

This clonotype was found many times. The chain carries TRBV6-5 and TRBJ2-5, with no clear D. V lost 2 bases and J lost 5, with 6 bases in between. The CDR3 has 12 residues. Germline CDR1 and CDR2: MNHEY and SVGAGI. The CDR3 DNA follows: TGTGCCAGCAGTTACGTCCGTGAGACCCAGTACTTC. Its translation is CASSYVRETQYF.

This clonotype was observed at least ten times. V usage is TRBV6-1 and J usage is TRBJ2-3; the D call may be TRBD1 or TRBD2 (6 bases each). Germline CDR1 reads MNHNS; CDR2 reads SASEGT. The CDR3 sequence is 14 residues long. Trimming shortened V by 11 bases and J by 3 bases, and 18 bases separated the two germline ends. The CDR3, as DNA: TGTGCCTCCGGAAGGGGGAGGCTAACAGATACGCAGTATTTT. Protein sequence: CASGRGRLTDTQYF.

The chain is built from TRBV6-1 and TRBJ2-7, with D maybe TRBD1 (5 bases). Per germline, CDR1 MNHNS and CDR2 SASEGT. This CDR3 comprises 16 residues. Trimming removed 5 bases at V and 3 bases at J, with 20 bases between. The CDR3 spells CASSPVGQPILYEQYF. The CDR3 nucleotides are TGTGCCAGCAGTCCTGTGGGGCAGCCCATCCTCTACGAGCAGTACTTC.

The chain links TRBV20-1 to TRBJ2-1; weak D call: TRBD2 (6 bases). Germline CDR1 DFQATT, CDR2 SNEGSKA (reference sequence). This CDR3 contains 13 residues. V shed 3 bases and J shed 1 base, with 7 bases lying between them. The DNA of the CDR3 is TGCAGTGCTAGGCGGGATTCCTACAATGAGCAGTTCTTC. It translates to CSARRDSYNEQFF.

The chain has TRBV4-1 and TRBJ1-2; the match to TRBD1 covers 8 bases. This CDR3 contains 14 residues. The V gene end was trimmed by 5 bases and the J gene end by 3 bases; junction bases not matched to a gene: 5. Germline CDR1 is MGHRA and CDR2 is YSYEKL. The chain's CDR3 is CASSDRGSYYGYTF. CDR3 bases: TGCGCCAGCAGCGACAGGGGATCTTACTATGGCTACACCTTC.

This clonotype has only a few counts. The V and J genes are TRBV5-6 and TRBJ2-1; 12 positions agree with TRBD2. Per the germline V gene, CDR1 is SGHDT and CDR2 is YYEEEE. Trimming cost V 2 bases and J 8 bases; bases outside gene matches: 8. There are 16 residues in the CDR3. The CDR3 nucleotides are TGTGCCAGCAGCTTCCAAACTAGCGGGAGGTTTCATGAGCAGTTCTTC. Its translation is CASSFQTSGRFHEQFF.

This clonotype was counted many times. The J gene is TRBJ2-7, the V gene TRBV3-1; D remains unclear. Deletions cut 2 bases from V and 5 bases from J, with 10 bases between. The CDR3 totals 13 residues. The germline CDR1 and CDR2 sequences are LGHDT and YNNKEL (reference sequence). This CDR3 reads CASSQSETHEQYF. As DNA, the CDR3 is TGTGCCAGCAGCCAATCCGAAACCCACGAGCAGTACTTC.

The table lists this clonotype with a few counts. A read error is possible here, since a much larger clone lies one base away. V gene TRBV20-1 combines with J gene TRBJ2-5, with 9 nucleotides matching TRBD2. The germline V gene has CDR1 DFQATT and CDR2 SNEGSKA (reference sequence). The CDR3 totals 19 residues. CDR3 loop: CSARDRDVASGILQGTQYF. CDR3 DNA sequence: TGCAGTGCTAGAGATCGGGATGTAGCTAGCGGGATCCTCCAAGGGACCCAGTACTTC.

J is TRBJ2-1 and V is TRBV11-2, with 7 bases matching TRBD2. CDR3 length: 14 residues. Trimming removed 5 bases from V and 8 bases from J; junction bases left unmatched: 9. Germline V gives CDR1 SGHAT, CDR2 FQNNGV. This chain's CDR3 is CASSPGLVVDEQFF. Written as DNA, the CDR3 is TGTGCCAGCAGCCCAGGACTAGTAGTCGATGAGCAGTTCTTC.

The chain uses TRBV5-4 and TRBJ2-1; TRBD2 matches at 8 bases. The tail of the sequence fits TRBJ2-7 better, so the J call may be wrong. The germline V gene has CDR1 SGHNT and CDR2 YYREEE (reference sequence). The CDR3 loop spans 15 amino acids. Here the CDR3 DNA reads TGTGCCAGCAGTCCCGGGACTAGGAGTTACAATGAGCAGTACTTC. Its protein is CASSPGTRSYNEQYF.

This chain joins TRBV3-1 and TRBJ2-3, with D tentatively TRBD2 (5 bases). The V and J ends lost 8 bases and 2 bases respectively, with 11 bases between them. This CDR3 contains 13 residues. CDR1 is LGHDT, CDR2 YNNKEL, per germline (reference sequence). CDR3 bases: TGTGCCAGCGGAACCGGGATCACAGATACGCAGTATTTT. Protein sequence: CASGTGITDTQYF.

The chain is built from TRBV5-1 and TRBJ1-1; D unresolved. V lost 3 bases and J 0 bases, leaving 12 bases between the germline ends. Germline lookup yields CDR1 SGHRS and CDR2 YFSETQ. This CDR3 spans 15 amino acids. The CDR3 is CASSWMGGVNTEAFF. CDR3 coding DNA: TGCGCCAGCAGCTGGATGGGCGGGGTGAACACTGAAGCTTTCTTT.